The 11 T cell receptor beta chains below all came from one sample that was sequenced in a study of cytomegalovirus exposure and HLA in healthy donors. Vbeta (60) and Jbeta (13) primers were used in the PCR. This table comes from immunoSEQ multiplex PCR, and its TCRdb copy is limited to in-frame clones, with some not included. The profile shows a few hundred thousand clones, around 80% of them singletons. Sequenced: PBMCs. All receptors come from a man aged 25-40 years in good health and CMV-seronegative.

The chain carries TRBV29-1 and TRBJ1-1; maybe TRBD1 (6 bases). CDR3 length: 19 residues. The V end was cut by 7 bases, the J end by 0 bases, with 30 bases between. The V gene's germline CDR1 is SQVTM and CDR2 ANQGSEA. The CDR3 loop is CSAQIGQGSGGGMNTEAFF. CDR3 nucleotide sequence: TGCAGCGCCCAGATCGGGCAGGGGTCGGGGGGCGGGATGAACACTGAAGCTTTCTTT.

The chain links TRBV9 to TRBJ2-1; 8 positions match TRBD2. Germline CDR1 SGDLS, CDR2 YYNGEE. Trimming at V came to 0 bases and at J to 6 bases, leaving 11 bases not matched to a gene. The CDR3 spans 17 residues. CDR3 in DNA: TGTGCCAGCAGCGTAGCCCCACCGGGGGGGCCGGGCAATGAGCAGTTCTTC. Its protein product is CASSVAPPGGPGNEQFF. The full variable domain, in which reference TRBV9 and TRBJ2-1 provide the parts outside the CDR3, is DSGVTQTPKHLITATGQRVTLRCSPRSGDLSVYWYQQSLDQGLQFLIQYYNGEERAKGNILERFSAQQFPDLHSELNLSSLELGDSALYFCASSVAPPGGPGNEQFFGPGTRLTVL.

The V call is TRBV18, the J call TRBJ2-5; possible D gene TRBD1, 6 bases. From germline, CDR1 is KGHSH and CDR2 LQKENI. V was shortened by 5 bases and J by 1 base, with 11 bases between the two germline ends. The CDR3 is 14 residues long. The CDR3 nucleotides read TGTGCCAGCTCAGTCGACAGGCCCCAAGAGACCCAGTACTTC. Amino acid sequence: CASSVDRPQETQYF.

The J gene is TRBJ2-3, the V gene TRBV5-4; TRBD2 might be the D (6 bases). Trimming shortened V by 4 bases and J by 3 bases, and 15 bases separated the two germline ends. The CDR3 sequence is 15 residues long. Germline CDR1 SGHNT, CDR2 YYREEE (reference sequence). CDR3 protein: CASSTPAGRTDTQYF. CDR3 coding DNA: TGTGCCAGCAGCACCCCAGCCGGGAGAACAGATACGCAGTATTTT.

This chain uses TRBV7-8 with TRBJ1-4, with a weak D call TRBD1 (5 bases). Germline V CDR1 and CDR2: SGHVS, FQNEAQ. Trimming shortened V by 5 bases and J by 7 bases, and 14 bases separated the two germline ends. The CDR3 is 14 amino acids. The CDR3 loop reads CASSVWGGGEKLFF. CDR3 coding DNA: TGTGCCAGCAGCGTTTGGGGGGGAGGTGAAAAACTGTTTTTT.

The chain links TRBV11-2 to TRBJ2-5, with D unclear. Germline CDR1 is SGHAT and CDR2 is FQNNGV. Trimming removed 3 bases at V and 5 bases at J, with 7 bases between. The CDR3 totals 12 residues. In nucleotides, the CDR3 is TGTGCCAGCAGCTTCAGATCGGAGACCCAGTACTTC. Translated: CASSFRSETQYF.

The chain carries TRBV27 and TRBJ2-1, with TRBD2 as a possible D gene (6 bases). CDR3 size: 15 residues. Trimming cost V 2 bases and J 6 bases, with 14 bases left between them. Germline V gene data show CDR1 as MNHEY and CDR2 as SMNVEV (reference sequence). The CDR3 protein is CASSLGGSGINEQFF. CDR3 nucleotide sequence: TGTGCCAGCAGTTTAGGGGGGTCAGGTATCAATGAGCAGTTCTTC.

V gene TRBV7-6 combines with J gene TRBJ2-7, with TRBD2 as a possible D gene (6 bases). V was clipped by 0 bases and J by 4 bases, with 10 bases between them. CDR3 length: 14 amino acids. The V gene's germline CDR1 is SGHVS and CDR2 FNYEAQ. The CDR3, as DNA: TGTGCCAGCAGCTTAGCGGGGGGTCCTTACGAGCAGTACTTC. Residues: CASSLAGGPYEQYF.

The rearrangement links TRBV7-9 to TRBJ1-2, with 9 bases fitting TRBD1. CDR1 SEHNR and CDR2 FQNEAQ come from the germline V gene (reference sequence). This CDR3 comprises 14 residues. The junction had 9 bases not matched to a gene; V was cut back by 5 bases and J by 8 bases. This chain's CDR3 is CASSPGQGSEGYTF. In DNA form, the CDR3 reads TGTGCCAGCAGCCCCGGACAGGGGAGTGAGGGCTACACCTTC.

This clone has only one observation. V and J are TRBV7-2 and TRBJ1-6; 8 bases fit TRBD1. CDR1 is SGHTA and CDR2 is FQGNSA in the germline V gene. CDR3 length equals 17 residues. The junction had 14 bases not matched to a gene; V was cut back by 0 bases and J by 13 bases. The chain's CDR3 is CASSLAPGRGRLDPLHF. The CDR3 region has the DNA TGTGCCAGCAGCTTAGCGCCCGGCAGGGGGCGACTCGATCCCCTCCACTTT.

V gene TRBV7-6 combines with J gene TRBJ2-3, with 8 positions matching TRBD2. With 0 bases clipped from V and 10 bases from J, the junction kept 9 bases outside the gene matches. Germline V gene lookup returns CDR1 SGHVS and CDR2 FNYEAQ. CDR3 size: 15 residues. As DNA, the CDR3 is TGTGCCAGCAGCTTAGCAACGGGGGGGCCTACTGCGCAGTATTTT. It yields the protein CASSLATGGPTAQYF.